This T cell receptor (beta chain) was recorded in a study of blood T cell repertoires in COVID-19. Sequencing used immunoSEQ multiplex PCR; TCRdb keeps in-frame clones, though not all of them. Here the sample spans fewer than 60,000 clones, around 81% being singletons. Enrollment of patients from Seattle took place during active infection, with longitudinal follow-up. V was pared by 9 bases and J by 4 bases, with 8 bases of the junction left unmatched. This CDR3 is 13 amino acids long. Germline lookup yields CDR1 LNHDA and CDR2 SQIVND (reference sequence). V is TRBV19 and J is TRBJ1-2, with 7 bases aligning to TRBD1. The sequence came from a woman of 80 years or more with COVID-19, enrolled during active disease. The sequenced sample consisted of peripheral blood. CDR3 amino acids: CASREGAGYGYTF. The CDR3 DNA sequence: TGTGCCAGCCGAGAGGGGGCTGGCTATGGCTACACCTTC. Variable domain in full (rest from reference TRBV19 and TRBJ1-2): DGGITQSPKYLFRKEGQNVTLSCEQNLNHDAMYWYRQDPGQGLRLIYYSQIVNDFQKGDIAEGYSVSREKKESFPLTVTSAQKNPTAFYLCASREGAGYGYTFGSGTRLTVV.